The subject of this entry is one TCR beta chain. Its antigen is currently unknown. Germline V gene sequence: CDR1 LNHNV, CDR2 YYDKDF (reference sequence). Trimming took 0 bases from V and 5 from J; bases not matched to a gene: 5. This CDR3 contains 15 residues. Generated by immunoSEQ multiplex PCR, the TCRdb table keeps only in-frame clones and is missing some. The sample contains tens of thousands of clones, 85% to 90% of which appear only once. The data belong to a study of pediatric ulcerative colitis. The wider study: Ulcerative colitis patients had pancolitis or left-sided colitis, with confirming histology.

Study-level findings and limits: Blood-rectal clonal overlap within each person was significantly higher in ulcerative colitis patients than controls. Clonal expansions reduced rectal repertoire diversity in acute severe colitis.

The sequence came from a boy aged 10-17 years with severe ulcerative colitis. The sample consisted of blood. This chain links TRBV15 with TRBJ2-7; 9 nucleotides align to TRBD2. The CDR3 bases are TGTGCCACCAGCAGAGAGGGACTAGCTACGAACGAGCAGTACTTC. Amino acid sequence: CATSREGLATNEQYF.